This TCR beta chain is from a study of cytomegalovirus exposure and HLA in healthy donors. Findings of the study overall: Later work found most CMV-associated TCR beta chains apparently HLA-restricted. A list of more than 150 TCR beta chains associated with cytomegalovirus was given. A missense variant in DCLRE1C was later tied to TCR beta V- and J-gene trimming.

As for the donors, each was a healthy bone marrow donor. Primers for the PCR totalled 60 Vbeta and 13 Jbeta. Produced via immunoSEQ multiplex PCR; TCRdb's table is partial and in-frame only. The sample has approximately 160,000 clones, about 77% seen once; the top ten hold roughly 7.4%. A note on this clone: Its specificity is not known.

Germline V lookup: CDR1 SGHTA, CDR2 FQGNSA. With 5 bases clipped from V and 0 bases from J, the junction kept 3 bases outside the gene matches. This CDR3 is 16 amino acids long. Sequences were obtained from PBMCs. This rearrangement joins TRBV7-2 to TRBJ2-2, with 10 positions matching TRBD2. The receptor's source is a male donor in good health and CMV-seropositive. This CDR3 is CASSRSGGTNTGELFF. The CDR3 DNA follows: TGTGCCAGCAGCCGTAGCGGGGGGACGAACACCGGGGAGCTGTTTTTT.